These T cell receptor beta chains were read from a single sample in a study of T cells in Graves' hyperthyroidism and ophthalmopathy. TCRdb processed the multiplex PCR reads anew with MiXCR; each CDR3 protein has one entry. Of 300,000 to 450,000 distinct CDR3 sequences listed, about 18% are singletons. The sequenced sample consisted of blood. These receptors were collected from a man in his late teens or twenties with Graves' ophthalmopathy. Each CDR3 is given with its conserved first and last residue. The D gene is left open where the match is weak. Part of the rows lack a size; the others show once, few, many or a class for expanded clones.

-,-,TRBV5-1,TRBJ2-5,CASSFIADGETQYF,TGCGCCAGCAGCTTCATAGCGGATGGGGAGACCCAGTACTTC
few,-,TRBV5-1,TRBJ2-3,CASSLDKIADTQYF,TGCGCCAGCAGCTTAGACAAAATTGCAGATACGCAGTATTTT
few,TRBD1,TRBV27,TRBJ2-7,CASSLGTALYEQYF,TGTGCCAGCAGTTTAGGGACAGCTCTCTACGAGCAGTACTTC
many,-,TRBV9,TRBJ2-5,CASSVGGGETQYF,TGTGCCAGCAGCGTAGGAGGGGGGGAGACCCAGTACTTC
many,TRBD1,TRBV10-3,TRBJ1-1,CAISESRTGKAFF,TGTGCCATCAGTGAGTCGCGGACAGGGAAAGCTTTCTTT
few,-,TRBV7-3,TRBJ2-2,CASSLQAGPNTGELFF,TGTGCCAGCAGCTTACAGGCGGGACCGAACACCGGGGAGCTGTTTTTT
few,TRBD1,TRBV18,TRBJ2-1,CASSPEGQGYNEQFF,TGTGCCAGCTCACCAGAGGGACAGGGTTACAATGAGCAGTTCTTC
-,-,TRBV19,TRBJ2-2,CASSIWRGGTGELFF,TGTGCCAGTAGTATATGGAGGGGAGGCACCGGGGAGCTGTTTTTT
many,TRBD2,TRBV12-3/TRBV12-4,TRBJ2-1,CASSFRSGGDYNEQFF,TGTGCCAGCAGTTTTCGTTCGGGGGGTGACTACAATGAGCAGTTCTTC
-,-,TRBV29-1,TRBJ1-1,CSVVSQIMNTEAFF,TGCAGCGTTGTGAGTCAGATTATGAACACTGAAGCTTTCTTT
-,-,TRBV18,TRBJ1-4,CASSAWDTVTNEKLFF,TGTGCCAGCTCAGCGTGGGACACGGTAACTAATGAAAAACTGTTTTTT
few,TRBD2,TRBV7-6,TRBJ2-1,CASGGSGGISYNEQFF,TGTGCCAGCGGCGGTAGCGGGGGAATCTCCTACAATGAGCAGTTCTTC
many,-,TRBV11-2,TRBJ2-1,CASSSFETLRSYNEQFF,TGTGCCAGCAGCTCTTTTGAGACTCTACGTTCCTACAATGAGCAGTTCTTC
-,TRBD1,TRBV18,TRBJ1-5,CASSPGVDRGQPQHF,TGTGCCAGCTCACCGGGGGTTGACAGGGGCCAGCCCCAGCATTTT
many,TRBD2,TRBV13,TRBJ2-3,CASSLIAGGSTDTQYF,TGTGCCAGCAGCTTAATTGCGGGGGGCAGCACAGATACGCAGTATTTT
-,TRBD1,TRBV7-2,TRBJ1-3,CASSPEGGNSNTIYF,TGTGCCAGCAGCCCCGAAGGGGGCAATAGTAACACCATATATTTT
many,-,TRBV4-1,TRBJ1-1,CASRGPLKGTEAFF,TGCGCCAGCAGGGGGCCATTGAAGGGGACTGAAGCTTTCTTT
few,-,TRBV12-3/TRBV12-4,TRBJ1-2,CASSQIYGYTF,TGTGCCAGCAGTCAAATCTATGGCTACACCTTC
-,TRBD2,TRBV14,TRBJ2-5,CASSQRHGGREETQYF,TGTGCCAGCAGCCAACGACATGGGGGGAGGGAAGAGACCCAGTACTTC
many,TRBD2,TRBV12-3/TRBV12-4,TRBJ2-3,CASSLMAGGFSDTQYF,TGTGCCAGCAGTTTAATGGCGGGGGGGTTCAGTGATACGCAGTATTTT
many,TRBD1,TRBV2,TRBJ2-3,CASSDIARGPDTQYF,TGTGCCAGCAGTGATATTGCCAGGGGGCCGGATACGCAGTATTTT
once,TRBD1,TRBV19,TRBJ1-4,CASNSGRTGEDEKLFF,TGTGCCAGTAATTCGGGCCGGACAGGGGAGGATGAAAAACTGTTTTTT
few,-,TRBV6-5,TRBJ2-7,CASSYSIGMAYEQYF,TGTGCCAGCAGTTACTCGATCGGGATGGCCTACGAGCAGTACTTC
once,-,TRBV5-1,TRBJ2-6,CASSTQALPGANVLTF,TGCGCCAGCAGCACCCAAGCCCTCCCTGGGGCCAACGTCCTGACTTTC
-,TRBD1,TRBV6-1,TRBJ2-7,CASSYGTGSSYEQYF,TGTGCCAGCAGTTATGGGACAGGGTCTAGTTACGAGCAGTACTTC
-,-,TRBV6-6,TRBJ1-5,CASSYWGGGGGNQPQHF,TGTGCCAGCAGTTACTGGGGGGGAGGTGGAGGCAATCAGCCCCAGCATTTT
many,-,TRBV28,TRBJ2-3,CAWGGVTDTQYF,TGTGCCTGGGGCGGGGTCACAGATACGCAGTATTTT
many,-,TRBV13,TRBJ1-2,CASSQGGVDGYTF,TGTGCCAGCAGTCAAGGGGGAGTTGATGGCTACACCTTC
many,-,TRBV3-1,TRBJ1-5,CASSQSGNQPQHF,TGTGCCAGCAGCCAGTCGGGCAATCAGCCCCAGCATTTT
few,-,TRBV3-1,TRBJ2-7,CASSQERLLLGYEQYF,TGTGCCAGCAGCCAAGAGAGGTTACTTTTGGGCTACGAGCAGTACTTC
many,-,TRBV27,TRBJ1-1,CASSLHRTSGAFF,TGTGCCAGCAGTTTACATAGGACAAGTGGAGCTTTCTTT
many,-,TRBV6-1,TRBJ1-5,CASSEYVLGLGQPQHF,TGTGCCAGCAGTGAATACGTGTTGGGATTGGGTCAGCCCCAGCATTTT
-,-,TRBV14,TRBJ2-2,CASSHIGELFF,TGTGCCAGCAGCCATATCGGGGAGCTGTTTTTT
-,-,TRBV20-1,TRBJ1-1,CSAPSELKVEAFF,TGCAGTGCCCCGAGCGAGCTAAAAGTTGAAGCTTTCTTT
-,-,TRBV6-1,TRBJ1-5,CASSEPGHSPLDQPQHF,TGTGCCAGCAGTGAACCCGGACATTCCCCTTTAGATCAGCCCCAGCATTTT